A single TCR beta chain is shown here with its context. The CDR3 spans 16 residues. Germline V CDR1 and CDR2: SGDLS, YYNGEE. Germline trimming cut 1 base from V and 1 base from J; bases unmatched to any gene: 3. The data derive from a study of blood T cell repertoires in COVID-19. Generated by immunoSEQ multiplex PCR, the TCRdb table keeps only in-frame clones and is missing some. In the table there are 250,000 to 300,000 clones, 88% of which are singletons. Enrollees, about 18 to 89 years old, lived in approximately 24 US areas. Membership in each cohort depended on participant-reported clinical history. Donors in Cohort 3 counted as recovered after two negative PCRs, clearance, or symptom resolution.

The chain uses TRBV9 and TRBJ2-3, with 10 bases lining up with TRBD1. Specimen: PBMCs or T cells enriched from blood (not recorded which). The receptor was derived from a woman younger than 45 who had recovered from COVID-19. The CDR3 coding sequence is TGTGCCAGCAGCGTATACGGGACAGGGGGCACAGATACGCAGTATTTT. This encodes CASSVYGTGGTDTQYF. The full variable domain, completed using reference TRBV9 and TRBJ2-3, is DSGVTQTPKHLITATGQRVTLRCSPRSGDLSVYWYQQSLDQGLQFLIQYYNGEERAKGNILERFSAQQFPDLHSELNLSSLELGDSALYFCASSVYGTGGTDTQYFGPGTRLTVL.